This T cell receptor beta chain appears in the sequencing data of a study of T cell responses to AZD1222 COVID-19 vaccine. This CDR3 has 14 amino acids. V was clipped by 3 bases and J by 2 bases, with 11 bases between them. Germline V gene lookup returns CDR1 KGHSH and CDR2 LQKENI. Sequencing used immunoSEQ multiplex PCR; TCRdb keeps in-frame clones, though not all of them. The sample holds more than 110,000 clones; over 90% are singletons and the top ten take about 5.1%. Notes on this clone: What it binds is not known.

Study-level findings and limits: In the spike-specific TCR repertoire, nearly half reportedly target unmutated variant regions.

The sample here was peripheral blood, taken on day 0 of AZD1222 vaccination. The rearrangement joins TRBV18 to TRBJ2-7; D possibly corresponds to TRBD2 (6 bases). This receptor was taken from an adult in good health. This CDR3 reads CASSPRDFTYEQYF. The CDR3 DNA reads TGTGCCAGCTCACCCCGGGACTTTACCTACGAGCAGTACTTC.